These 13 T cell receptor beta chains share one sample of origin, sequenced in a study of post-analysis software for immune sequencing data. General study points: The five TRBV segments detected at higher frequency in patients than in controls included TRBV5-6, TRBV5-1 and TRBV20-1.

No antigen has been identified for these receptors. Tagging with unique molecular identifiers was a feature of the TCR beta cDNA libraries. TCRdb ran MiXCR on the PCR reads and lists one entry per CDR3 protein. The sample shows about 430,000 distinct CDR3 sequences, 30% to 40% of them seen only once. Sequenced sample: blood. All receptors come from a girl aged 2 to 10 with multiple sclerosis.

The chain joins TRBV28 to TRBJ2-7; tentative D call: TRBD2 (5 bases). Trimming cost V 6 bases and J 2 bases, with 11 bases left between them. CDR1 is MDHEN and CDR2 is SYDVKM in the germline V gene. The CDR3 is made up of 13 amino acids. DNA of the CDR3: TGTGCCAGCAGCGGGGTCGGACCCTACGAGCAGTACTTC. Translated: CASSGVGPYEQYF.

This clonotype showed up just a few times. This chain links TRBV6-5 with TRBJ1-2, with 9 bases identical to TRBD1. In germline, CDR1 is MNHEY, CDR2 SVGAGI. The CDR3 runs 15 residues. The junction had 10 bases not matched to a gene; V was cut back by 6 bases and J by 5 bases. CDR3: CASSYPGQGPYGYTF. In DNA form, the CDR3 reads TGTGCCAGCAGCTACCCTGGACAGGGGCCTTATGGCTACACCTTC.

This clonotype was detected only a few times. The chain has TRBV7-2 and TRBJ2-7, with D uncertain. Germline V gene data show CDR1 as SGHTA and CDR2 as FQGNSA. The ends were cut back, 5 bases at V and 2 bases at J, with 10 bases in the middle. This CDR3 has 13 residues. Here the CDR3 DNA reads TGTGCCAGCAGCACATGGGCGGCCTACGAGCAGTACTTC. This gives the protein CASSTWAAYEQYF.

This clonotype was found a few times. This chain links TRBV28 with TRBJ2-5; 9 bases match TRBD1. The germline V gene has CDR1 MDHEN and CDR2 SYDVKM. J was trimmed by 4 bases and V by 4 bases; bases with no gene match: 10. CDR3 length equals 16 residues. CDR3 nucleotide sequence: TGTGCCAGCAGTTCAACCGGGACAGGGAACGGAGAGACCCAGTACTTC. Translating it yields CASSSTGTGNGETQYF.

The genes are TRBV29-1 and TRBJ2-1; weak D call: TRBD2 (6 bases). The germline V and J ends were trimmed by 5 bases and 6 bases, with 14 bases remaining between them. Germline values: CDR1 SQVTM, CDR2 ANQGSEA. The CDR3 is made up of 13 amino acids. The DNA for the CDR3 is TGCAGCGTTCGGGGCGGGACCCGCAATGAGCAGTTCTTC. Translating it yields CSVRGGTRNEQFF.

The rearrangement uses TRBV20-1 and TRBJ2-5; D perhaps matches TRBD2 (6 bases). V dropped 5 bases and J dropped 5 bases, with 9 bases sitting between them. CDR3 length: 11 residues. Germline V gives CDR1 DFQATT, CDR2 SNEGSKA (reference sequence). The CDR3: CSAPSEETQYF. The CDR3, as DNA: TGCAGTGCTCCTAGCGAGGAGACCCAGTACTTC.

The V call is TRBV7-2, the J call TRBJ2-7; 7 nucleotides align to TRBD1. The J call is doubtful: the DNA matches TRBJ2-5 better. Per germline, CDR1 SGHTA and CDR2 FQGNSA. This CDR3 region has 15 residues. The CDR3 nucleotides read TGTGCCAGCAGCTCAGCGCCAAGGGGGCCGGAGACCCAGTACTTC. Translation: CASSSAPRGPETQYF.

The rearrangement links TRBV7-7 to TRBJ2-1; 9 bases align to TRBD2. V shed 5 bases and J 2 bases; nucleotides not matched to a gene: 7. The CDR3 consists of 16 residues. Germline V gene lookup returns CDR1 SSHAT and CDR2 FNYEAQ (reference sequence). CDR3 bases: TGTGCCAGCAGCCCCGGGAGCGGGGGGCCCTACAATGAGCAGTTCTTC. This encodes CASSPGSGGPYNEQFF. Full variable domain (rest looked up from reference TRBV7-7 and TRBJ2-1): GAGVSQSPRYKVTKRGQDVTLRCDPISSHATLYWYQQALGQGPEFLTYFNYEAQPDKSGLPSDRFSAERPEGSISTLTIQRTEQRDSAMYRCASSPGSGGPYNEQFFGPGTRLTVL.

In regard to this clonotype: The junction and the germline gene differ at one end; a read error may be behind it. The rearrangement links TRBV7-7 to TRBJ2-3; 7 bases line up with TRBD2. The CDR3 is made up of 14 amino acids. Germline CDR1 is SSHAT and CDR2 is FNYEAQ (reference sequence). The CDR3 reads CASSLEAGEDTQYF. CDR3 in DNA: TGTGCTAGCAGCTTAGAGGCGGGAGAGGATACGCAGTATTTT.

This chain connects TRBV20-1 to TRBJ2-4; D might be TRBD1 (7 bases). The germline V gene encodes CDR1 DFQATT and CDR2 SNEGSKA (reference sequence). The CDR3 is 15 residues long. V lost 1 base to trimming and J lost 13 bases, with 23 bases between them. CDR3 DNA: TGCAGTGCTAGAGCTCTCTCGGGACAGTCTGGAGGGCAGTACTTC. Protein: CSARALSGQSGGQYF.

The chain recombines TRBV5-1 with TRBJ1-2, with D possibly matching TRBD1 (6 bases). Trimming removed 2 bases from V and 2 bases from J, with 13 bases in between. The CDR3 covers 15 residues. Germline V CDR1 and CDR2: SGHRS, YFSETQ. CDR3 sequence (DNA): TGCGCCAGCAGCTTCGTGGGGACAATGAACTATGGCTACACCTTC. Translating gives CASSFVGTMNYGYTF.

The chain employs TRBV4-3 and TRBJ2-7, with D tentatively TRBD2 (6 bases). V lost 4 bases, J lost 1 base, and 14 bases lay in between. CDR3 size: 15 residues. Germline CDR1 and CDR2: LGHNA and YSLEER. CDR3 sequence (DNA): TGCGCCAGCAGCCCCGAGTGGGACTCGTCCTACGAGCAGTACTTC. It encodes CASSPEWDSSYEQYF.

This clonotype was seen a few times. The CDR3 DNA follows: TGCAGTGCTAGTGGTACCCCCACGGAGGCGGCTCGCTTTGAGAATACGCAGTATTTT. This encodes CSASGTPTEAARFENTQYF. This chain links TRBV20-1 with TRBJ2-3; D is perhaps TRBD2 (5 bases). Trimming took 3 bases from V and 7 from J, leaving 32 bases between them. Germline V gives CDR1 DFQATT, CDR2 SNEGSKA (reference sequence). This CDR3 comprises 19 residues.